This T cell receptor beta chain was documented in a study of tumor and adjacent non-tumor tissue in lung cancer. Three rounds of nested PCR, following a modified ARM-PCR protocol, produced the TCRbeta library. A single record per CDR3 protein comes from TCRdb applying MiXCR to the multiplex PCR reads. The table includes 200,000 to 250,000 distinct CDR3 sequences, around 71% detected once. For this clonotype: A read error is likely, as this CDR3 ends without the conserved phenylalanine or tryptophan.

This sample's RNA came from whole unsorted tissue. CDR3 length equals 16 residues. The V gene's germline CDR1 is MNHEY and CDR2 SVGAGI. Trimming removed 7 bases from V and 3 bases from J; junction bases left unmatched: 7. The rearrangement uses TRBV6-5 and TRBJ1-6; 9 bases are shared with TRBD1. The sample comprised lung tumor tissue. The sequence derives from a man aged 55 to 69 with non-small cell lung cancer. Here the CDR3 DNA reads TGTGCCAGCAAACGGGACAGGGACATCTATAATTCACCCCTCCACCTT. Its protein product is CASKRDRDIYNSPLHL.